The rows below give T cell receptor beta chains drawn from one sample of a study of a mutant IDH1 vaccine in newly diagnosed glioma. Antigen specificity for these receptors is unknown. Profiled with immunoSEQ multiplex PCR; TCRdb holds only in-frame clones, not every one. Of 75,000 to 95,000 clones listed, roughly nine tenths are singletons. The sequences come from PBMCs, collected from a glioma patient whose treatment included an IDH1 peptide vaccine. The receptors here all came from a woman between 45 and 60 years old with glioma. Both conserved end residues are part of each CDR3. Each record gives: V gene, clone size, J gene, D gene, CDR3 protein, CDR3 DNA. D genes are given only for firm matches. Some rows have no size entry. The others give once, few or many, or a class for an expanded clone.

TRBV29-1	-	TRBJ2-7	TRBD1	CSAAPGQGAYEQYF	TGCAGCGCTGCCCCGGGACAGGGGGCCTACGAGCAGTACTTC
TRBV19	-	TRBJ2-7	-	CASPMTPPPDSYEQYF	TGTGCCAGTCCGATGACCCCGCCACCCGACTCCTACGAGCAGTACTTC
TRBV9	-	TRBJ2-3	-	CASSVLESADTQYF	TGTGCCAGCAGCGTTCTGGAGTCGGCAGATACGCAGTATTTT
TRBV7-9	-	TRBJ1-4	-	CASSLARPNEKLFF	TGTGCCAGCAGCTTAGCGCGACCTAATGAAAAACTGTTTTTT
TRBV7-9	-	TRBJ2-7	-	CASSSITYEQYF	TGTGCCAGCAGCTCCATTACTTACGAGCAGTACTTC
TRBV7-8	-	TRBJ1-1	TRBD1	CASSGTGAWLGNTEAFF	TGTGCCAGCAGCGGAACAGGGGCTTGGTTGGGGAACACTGAAGCTTTCTTT
TRBV2	once	TRBJ2-2	TRBD2	CASSERGLAGGTGELFF	TGTGCCAGCAGTGAAAGGGGGCTAGCGGGAGGTACCGGGGAGCTGTTTTTT
TRBV9	-	TRBJ2-5	-	CASSVAETQYF	TGTGCCAGCAGCGTAGCAGAGACCCAGTACTTC
TRBV9	-	TRBJ2-6	-	CASSVGWAGANVLTF	TGTGCCAGCAGCGTAGGGTGGGCTGGGGCCAACGTCCTGACTTTC
TRBV4-2	-	TRBJ1-1	TRBD1	CASSQGRAGTGGGTEAFF	TGTGCCAGCAGCCAAGGTCGAGCGGGGACAGGGGGCGGCACTGAAGCTTTCTTT
TRBV28	-	TRBJ2-5	TRBD1	CASSQGVTGSAQETQYF	TGTGCCAGCAGTCAGGGGGTGACAGGGTCTGCGCAAGAGACCCAGTACTTC
TRBV6-1	-	TRBJ1-5	-	CASDPGDNQPQHF	TGTGCCAGCGACCCGGGGGACAATCAGCCCCAGCATTTT
TRBV19	once	TRBJ2-2	-	CASSMAKGGVGELFF	TGTGCCAGTAGTATGGCAAAGGGTGGGGTCGGGGAGCTGTTTTTT
TRBV28	-	TRBJ1-4	-	CASSPGQTRGKLFF	TGTGCCAGCAGTCCTGGACAGACGAGGGGAAAACTGTTTTTT
TRBV5-1	-	TRBJ1-2	-	CASSAMSVRRGYTF	TGCGCCAGCAGCGCGATGTCAGTAAGGCGGGGCTACACCTTC
TRBV2	once	TRBJ2-3	-	CASSGVGGTDTQYF	TGTGCCAGCAGTGGGGTAGGCGGGACAGATACGCAGTATTTT
TRBV6-6	-	TRBJ1-6	TRBD1	CASSYWDRGELPLHF	TGTGCCAGCAGTTACTGGGACAGGGGGGAACTACCCCTCCACTTT
TRBV27	-	TRBJ2-2	TRBD1	CASSPRQGGNTGELFF	TGTGCCAGCAGTCCCCGACAGGGTGGGAACACCGGGGAGCTGTTTTTT
TRBV30	-	TRBJ2-7	-	CAWSVPSGYSYEQYF	TGTGCCTGGAGTGTCCCGAGCGGTTACTCCTACGAGCAGTACTTC
TRBV14	-	TRBJ1-3	-	CASSQGEPRDTIYF	TGTGCCAGCAGCCAAGGCGAGCCCAGAGACACCATATATTTT
TRBV28	-	TRBJ1-1	TRBD1	CAVDETGVLNTEAFF	TGTGCCGTTGACGAGACAGGGGTATTGAACACTGAAGCTTTCTTT
TRBV27	-	TRBJ1-5	-	CASSSLSGVRGNQPQHF	TGTGCCAGCAGTTCCCTGTCAGGGGTAAGGGGCAATCAGCCCCAGCATTTT
TRBV7-9	-	TRBJ2-1	TRBD2	CASSAERGRAFNEQFF	TGTGCCAGCAGCGCAGAGCGCGGGAGGGCCTTTAATGAGCAGTTCTTC
TRBV6-5	-	TRBJ2-2	-	CATLGLPNGELFF	TGTGCCACCCTTGGACTCCCCAACGGGGAGCTGTTTTTT
TRBV6-5	-	TRBJ1-5	-	CASSSKGYQPQHF	TGTGCCAGCAGTTCGAAGGGTTATCAGCCCCAGCATTTT
TRBV9	-	TRBJ1-3	-	CASSVGGGTTIYF	TGTGCCAGCAGCGTAGGCGGAGGGACCACCATATATTTT
TRBV18	-	TRBJ2-7	TRBD2	CASSPASGSYEQYF	TGTGCCAGCTCACCGGCTAGCGGGAGCTACGAGCAGTACTTC
TRBV19	-	TRBJ2-5	-	CASSTSRGQETQYF	TGTGCCAGTAGTACCTCGAGGGGGCAAGAGACCCAGTACTTC
TRBV6-5	-	TRBJ1-6	-	CASRIQGLRYSPLHF	TGTGCCAGCAGGATACAGGGCCTTAGGTATTCACCCCTCCACTTT
TRBV5-4	-	TRBJ2-5	-	CASSLGGQGMETQYF	TGTGCCAGCAGCTTGGGAGGGCAGGGGATGGAGACCCAGTACTTC
TRBV5-1	-	TRBJ2-7	-	CASSVDGFYEQYF	TGCGCCAGCAGCGTCGACGGATTTTACGAGCAGTACTTC
TRBV28	-	TRBJ2-7	TRBD1	CASSSTGATYEQYF	TGTGCCAGCAGTTCTACAGGGGCCACCTACGAGCAGTACTTC
TRBV7-2	once	TRBJ1-1	-	CASSGRTGSTEAFF	TGTGCCAGCAGCGGGCGAACAGGGAGCACTGAAGCTTTCTTT
TRBV27	once	TRBJ2-1	-	CASRPTALSYNEQFF	TGTGCCAGCAGACCGACAGCGCTCTCCTACAATGAGCAGTTCTTC
TRBV7-9	-	TRBJ2-7	TRBD1	CASSSSGQLSEQYF	TGTGCCAGCAGCTCATCGGGACAGCTTTCCGAGCAGTACTTC
TRBV10-3	-	TRBJ2-1	-	CAIQQSLAYNEQFF	TGTGCCATACAACAGAGTCTGGCATACAATGAGCAGTTCTTC
TRBV29-1	-	TRBJ2-3	TRBD1	CSVQDRGRGTDTQYF	TGCAGCGTGCAGGACAGGGGTAGGGGCACAGATACGCAGTATTTT
TRBV5-1	-	TRBJ2-2	-	CASSLGGTTGELFF	TGCGCCAGCAGCCTTGGAGGGACCACCGGGGAGCTGTTTTTT
TRBV6-1	-	TRBJ2-3	TRBD2	CASSVAGNPTDTQYF	TGTGCCAGCAGTGTAGCGGGGAACCCCACAGATACGCAGTATTTT
TRBV5-4	-	TRBJ1-4	-	CASSLDPGEKLFF	TGTGCCAGCAGCTTGGATCCGGGTGAAAAACTGTTTTTT
TRBV2	-	TRBJ2-5	-	CASRGRQETQYF	TGTGCCAGCAGGGGTAGGCAAGAGACCCAGTACTTC
TRBV18	-	TRBJ1-5	-	CASSPGSNQPQHF	TGTGCCAGCTCACCCGGGAGCAATCAGCCCCAGCATTTT
TRBV29-1	-	TRBJ2-1	TRBD2	CSVRLAGTNEQFF	TGCAGCGTTCGGTTAGCGGGAACGAATGAGCAGTTCTTC
TRBV30	-	TRBJ1-5	-	CAWSVQADQPQHF	TGTGCCTGGAGTGTACAGGCAGACCAGCCCCAGCATTTT
TRBV19	-	TRBJ2-3	TRBD2	CASSRGLARGTDTQYF	TGTGCCAGTAGTAGAGGACTAGCGAGGGGCACAGATACGCAGTATTTT
TRBV6-5	-	TRBJ2-1	-	CASSYRRDEQFF	TGTGCCAGCAGTTACAGGCGCGATGAGCAGTTCTTC
TRBV6-1	-	TRBJ2-4	-	CASSESRTGRDIQYF	TGTGCCAGCAGTGAATCCAGGACAGGGAGGGACATTCAGTACTTC
TRBV6-5	few	TRBJ2-5	-	CASSTRGLQETQYF	TGTGCCAGCTCAACTCGGGGGCTCCAAGAGACCCAGTACTTC
TRBV5-6	-	TRBJ1-3	-	CASVSSDSGNTIYF	TGTGCCAGCGTGTCATCGGACTCTGGAAACACCATATATTTT
TRBV6-5	-	TRBJ2-7	-	CASRPSNIWYEQYF	TGTGCCAGCAGGCCTAGCAATATATGGTACGAGCAGTACTTC
TRBV5-1	once	TRBJ1-3	-	CASSATGSGNTIYF	TGCGCCAGCAGCGCTACAGGGTCCGGAAACACCATATATTTT
TRBV5-1	-	TRBJ2-1	TRBD2	CASSPGTSGIDNEQFF	TGCGCCAGCAGCCCCGGGACTAGCGGGATTGACAATGAGCAGTTCTTC
TRBV19	-	TRBJ2-7	-	CASSAPGRRSSYEQYF	TGTGCCAGTAGTGCACCGGGACGCCGGAGCTCCTACGAGCAGTACTTC
TRBV30	-	TRBJ2-2	-	CAWTPDITGELFF	TGTGCCTGGACCCCGGACATAACCGGGGAGCTGTTTTTT
TRBV30	-	TRBJ2-7	-	CAWRRGRVSYEQYF	TGTGCCTGGAGACGGGGACGGGTTTCTTACGAGCAGTACTTC
TRBV19	-	TRBJ2-3	-	CASRDESTDTQYF	TGTGCCAGTAGGGACGAGAGCACAGATACGCAGTATTTT
TRBV6-6	once	TRBJ2-6	-	CASMSAGANVLTF	TGTGCCAGCATGTCTGCTGGGGCCAACGTCCTGACTTTC